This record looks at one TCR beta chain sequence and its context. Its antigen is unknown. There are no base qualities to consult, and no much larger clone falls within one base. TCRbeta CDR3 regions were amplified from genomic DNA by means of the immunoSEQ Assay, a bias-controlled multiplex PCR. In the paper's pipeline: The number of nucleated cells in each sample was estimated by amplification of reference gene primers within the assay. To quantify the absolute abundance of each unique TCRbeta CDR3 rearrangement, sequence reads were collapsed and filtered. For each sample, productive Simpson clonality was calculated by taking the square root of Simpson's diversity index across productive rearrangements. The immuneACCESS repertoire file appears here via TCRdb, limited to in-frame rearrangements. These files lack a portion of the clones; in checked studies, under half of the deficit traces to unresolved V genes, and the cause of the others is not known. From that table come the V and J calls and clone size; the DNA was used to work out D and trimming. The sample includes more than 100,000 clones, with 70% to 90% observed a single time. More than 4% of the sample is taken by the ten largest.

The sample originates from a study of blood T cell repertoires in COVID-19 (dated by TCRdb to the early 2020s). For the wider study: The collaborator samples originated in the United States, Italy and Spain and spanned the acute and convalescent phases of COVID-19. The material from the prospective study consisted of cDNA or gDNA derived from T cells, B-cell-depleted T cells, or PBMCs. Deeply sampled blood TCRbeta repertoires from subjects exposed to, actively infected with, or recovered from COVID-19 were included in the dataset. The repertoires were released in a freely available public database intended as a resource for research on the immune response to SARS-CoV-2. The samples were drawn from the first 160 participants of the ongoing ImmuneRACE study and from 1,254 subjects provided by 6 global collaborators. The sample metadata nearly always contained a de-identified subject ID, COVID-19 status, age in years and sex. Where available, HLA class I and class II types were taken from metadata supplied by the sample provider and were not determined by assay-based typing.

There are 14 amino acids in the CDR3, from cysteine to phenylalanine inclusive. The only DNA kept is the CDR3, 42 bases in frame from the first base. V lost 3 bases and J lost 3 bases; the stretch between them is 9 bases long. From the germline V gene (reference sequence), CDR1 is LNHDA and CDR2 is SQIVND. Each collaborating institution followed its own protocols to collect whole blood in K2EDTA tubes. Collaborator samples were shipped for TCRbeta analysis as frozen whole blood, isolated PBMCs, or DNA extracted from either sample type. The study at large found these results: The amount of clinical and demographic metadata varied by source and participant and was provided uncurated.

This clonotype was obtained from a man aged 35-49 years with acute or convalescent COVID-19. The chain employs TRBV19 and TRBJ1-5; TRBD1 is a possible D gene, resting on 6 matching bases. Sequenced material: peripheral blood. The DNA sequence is TGTGCCAGTAGTATCAGGGGTCACAATCAGCCCCAGCATTTT. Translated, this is CASSIRGHNQPQHF.